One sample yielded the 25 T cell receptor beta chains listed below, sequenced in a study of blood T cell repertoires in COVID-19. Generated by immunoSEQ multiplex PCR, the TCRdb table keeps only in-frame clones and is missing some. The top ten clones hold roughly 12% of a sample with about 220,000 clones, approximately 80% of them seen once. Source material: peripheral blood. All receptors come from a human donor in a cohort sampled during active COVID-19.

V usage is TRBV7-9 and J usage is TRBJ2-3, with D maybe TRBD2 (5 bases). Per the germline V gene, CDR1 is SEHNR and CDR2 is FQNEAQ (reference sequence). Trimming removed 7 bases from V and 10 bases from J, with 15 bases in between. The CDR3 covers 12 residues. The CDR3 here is CASTRSLAAQYF. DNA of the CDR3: TGTGCCAGCACCCGCAGTCTAGCAGCGCAGTATTTT. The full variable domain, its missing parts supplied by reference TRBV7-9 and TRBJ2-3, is DTGVSQNPRHKITKRGQNVTFRCDPISEHNRLYWYRQTLGQGPEFLTYFQNEAQLEKSRLLSDRFSAERPKGSFSTLEIQRTEQGDSAMYLCASTRSLAAQYFGPGTRLTVL.

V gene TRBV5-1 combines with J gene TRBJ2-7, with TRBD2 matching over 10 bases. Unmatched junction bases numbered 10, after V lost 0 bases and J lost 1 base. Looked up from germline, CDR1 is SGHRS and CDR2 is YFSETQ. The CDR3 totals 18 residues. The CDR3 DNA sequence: TGCGCCAGCAGCTTGGGGCCACCCGGGACTAGCGTGTCCTACGAGCAGTACTTC. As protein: CASSLGPPGTSVSYEQYF. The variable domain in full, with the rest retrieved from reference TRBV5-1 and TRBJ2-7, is KAGVTQTPRYLIKTRGQQVTLSCSPISGHRSVSWYQQTPGQGLQFLFEYFSETQRNKGNFPGRFSGRQFSNSRSEMNVSTLELGDSALYLCASSLGPPGTSVSYEQYFGPGTRLTVT.

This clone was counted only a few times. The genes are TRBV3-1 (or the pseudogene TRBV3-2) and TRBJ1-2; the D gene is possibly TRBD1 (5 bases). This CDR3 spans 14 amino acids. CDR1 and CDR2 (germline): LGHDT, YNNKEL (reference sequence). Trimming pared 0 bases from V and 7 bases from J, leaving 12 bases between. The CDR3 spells CASSQDSQGSGYTF. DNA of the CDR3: TGTGCCAGCAGCCAAGATTCCCAGGGAAGTGGCTACACCTTC.

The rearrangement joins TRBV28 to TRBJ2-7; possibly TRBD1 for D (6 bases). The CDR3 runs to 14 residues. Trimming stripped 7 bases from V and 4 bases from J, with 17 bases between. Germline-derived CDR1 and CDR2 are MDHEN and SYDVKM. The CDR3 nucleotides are TGTGCCAGCAACCGGGCAGGGGCTACATACGAGCAGTACTTC. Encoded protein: CASNRAGATYEQYF.

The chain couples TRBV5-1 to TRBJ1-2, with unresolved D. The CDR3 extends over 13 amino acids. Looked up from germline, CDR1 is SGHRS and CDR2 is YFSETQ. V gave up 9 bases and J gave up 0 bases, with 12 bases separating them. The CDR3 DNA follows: TGCGCCACTCGGGGTGCAGCTAACTATGGCTACACCTTC. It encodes CATRGAANYGYTF.

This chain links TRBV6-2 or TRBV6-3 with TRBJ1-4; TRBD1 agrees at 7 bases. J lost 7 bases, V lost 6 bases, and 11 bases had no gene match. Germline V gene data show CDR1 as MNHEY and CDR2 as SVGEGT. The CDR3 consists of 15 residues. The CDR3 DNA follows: TGTGCCAGCAGCCGTCACAGGGGCAGGAGTGAAAAACTGTTTTTT. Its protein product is CASSRHRGRSEKLFF.

CDR3 DNA: TGTGCCAGCAGCGGTGGGGACAGGGGCGGAAGAAACTATGGCTACACCTTC. Amino acids: CASSGGDRGGRNYGYTF. The chain joins TRBV7-9 to TRBJ1-2, with 10 bases identical to TRBD1. The germline CDR1 and CDR2 sequences are SEHNR and FQNEAQ (reference sequence). After removal of 5 bases from V and 2 bases from J, the junction contained 11 bases not matched to a gene. This CDR3 has 17 residues.

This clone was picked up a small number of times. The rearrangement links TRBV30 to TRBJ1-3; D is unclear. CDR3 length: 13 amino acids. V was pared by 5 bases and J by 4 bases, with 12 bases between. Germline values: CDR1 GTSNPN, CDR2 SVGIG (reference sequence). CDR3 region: CAWDRLSGNTIYF. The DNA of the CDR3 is TGTGCCTGGGATCGACTATCGGGAAACACCATATATTTT.

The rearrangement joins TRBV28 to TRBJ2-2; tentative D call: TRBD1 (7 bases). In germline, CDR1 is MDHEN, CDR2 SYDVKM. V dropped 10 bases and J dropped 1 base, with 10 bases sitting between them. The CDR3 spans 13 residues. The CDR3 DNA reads TGTGCCATCCAGGGGGGGAACACCGGGGAGCTGTTTTTT. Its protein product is CAIQGGNTGELFF.

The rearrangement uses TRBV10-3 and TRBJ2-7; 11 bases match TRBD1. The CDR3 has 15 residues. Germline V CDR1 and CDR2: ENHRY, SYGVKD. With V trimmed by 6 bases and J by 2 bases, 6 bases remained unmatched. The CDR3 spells CAIRSDRGPTYEQYF. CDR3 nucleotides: TGTGCCATCAGGTCGGACAGGGGGCCGACCTACGAGCAGTACTTC.

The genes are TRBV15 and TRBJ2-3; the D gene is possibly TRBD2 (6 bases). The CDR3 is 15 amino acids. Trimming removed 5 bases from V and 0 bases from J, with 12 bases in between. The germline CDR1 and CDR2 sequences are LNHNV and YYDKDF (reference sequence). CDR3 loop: CATSPSGFSTDTQYF. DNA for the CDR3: TGTGCCACCAGCCCGAGCGGGTTTAGCACAGATACGCAGTATTTT.

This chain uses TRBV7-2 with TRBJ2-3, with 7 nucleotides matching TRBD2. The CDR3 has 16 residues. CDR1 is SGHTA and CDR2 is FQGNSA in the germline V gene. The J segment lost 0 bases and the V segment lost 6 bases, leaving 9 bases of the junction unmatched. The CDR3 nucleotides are TGTGCCAGCAGTACACTGGGGGGGAGCAGCACAGATACGCAGTATTTT. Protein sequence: CASSTLGGSSTDTQYF.

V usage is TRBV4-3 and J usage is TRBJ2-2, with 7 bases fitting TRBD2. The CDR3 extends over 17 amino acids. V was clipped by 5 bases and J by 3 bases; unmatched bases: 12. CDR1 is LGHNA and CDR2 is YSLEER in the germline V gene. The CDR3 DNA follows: TGCGCCAGCAGCTCCTATTATAGTGGGGGGGACACCGGGGAGCTGTTTTTT. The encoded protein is CASSSYYSGGDTGELFF.

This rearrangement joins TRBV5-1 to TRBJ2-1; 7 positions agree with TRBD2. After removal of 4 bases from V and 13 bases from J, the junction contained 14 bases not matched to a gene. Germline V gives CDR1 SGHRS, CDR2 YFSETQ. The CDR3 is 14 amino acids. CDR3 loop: CASSSGTSAGPQFF. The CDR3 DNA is TGCGCCAGCAGCAGCGGAACTAGCGCGGGCCCCCAGTTCTTC.

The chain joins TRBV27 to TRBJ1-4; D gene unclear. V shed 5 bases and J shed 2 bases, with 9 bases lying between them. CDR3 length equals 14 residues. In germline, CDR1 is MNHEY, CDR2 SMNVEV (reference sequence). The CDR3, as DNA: TGTGCCAGCAGTAAGACAAGGACTAATGAAAAACTGTTTTTT. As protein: CASSKTRTNEKLFF.

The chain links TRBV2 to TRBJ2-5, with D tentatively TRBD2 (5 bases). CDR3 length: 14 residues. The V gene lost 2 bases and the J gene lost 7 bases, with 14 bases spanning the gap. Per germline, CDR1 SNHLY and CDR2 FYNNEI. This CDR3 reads CASSETYGEGTQYF. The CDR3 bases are TGTGCCAGCAGTGAAACGTACGGGGAAGGGACCCAGTACTTC.

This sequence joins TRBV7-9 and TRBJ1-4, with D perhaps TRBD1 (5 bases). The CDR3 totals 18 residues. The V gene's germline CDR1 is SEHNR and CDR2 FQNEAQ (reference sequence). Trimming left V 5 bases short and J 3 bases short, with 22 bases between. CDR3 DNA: TGTGCCAGCAGCCCGGCAGGGCGGAAAAGGTTAGCTAATGAAAAACTGTTTTTT. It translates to CASSPAGRKRLANEKLFF.

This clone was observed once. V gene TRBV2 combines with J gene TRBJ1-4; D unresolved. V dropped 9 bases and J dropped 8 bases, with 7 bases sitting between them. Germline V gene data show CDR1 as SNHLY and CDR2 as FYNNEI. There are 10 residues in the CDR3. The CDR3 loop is CASRGEKLFF. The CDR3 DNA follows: TGTGCCAGTCGCGGCGAAAAACTGTTTTTT.

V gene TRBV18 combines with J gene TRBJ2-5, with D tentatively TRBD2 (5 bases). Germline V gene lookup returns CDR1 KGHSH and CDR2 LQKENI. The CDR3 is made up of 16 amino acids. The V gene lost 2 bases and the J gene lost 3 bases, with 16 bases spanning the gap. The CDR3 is CASSPSPRGWEETQYF. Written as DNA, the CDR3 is TGTGCCAGCTCACCAAGCCCCCGGGGTTGGGAAGAGACCCAGTACTTC.

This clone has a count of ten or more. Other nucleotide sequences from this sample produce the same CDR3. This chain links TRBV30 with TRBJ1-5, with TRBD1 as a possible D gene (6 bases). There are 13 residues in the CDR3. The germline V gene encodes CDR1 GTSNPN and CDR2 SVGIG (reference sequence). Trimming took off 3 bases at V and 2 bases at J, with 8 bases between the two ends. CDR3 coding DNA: TGTGCCTGGAGCGCAGGGGGCAATCAGCCCCAGCATTTT. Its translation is CAWSAGGNQPQHF.

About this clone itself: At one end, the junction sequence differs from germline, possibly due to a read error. The CDR3 spells CASSWTSGGQNTGELFF. The CDR3 DNA reads TGTGCTAGCAGCTGGACTAGCGGGGGCCAAAACACCGGGGAGCTGTTTTTT. This chain connects TRBV7-7 to TRBJ2-2; TRBD2 matches at 13 bases. This CDR3 contains 17 residues. Germline V gene data show CDR1 as SSHAT and CDR2 as FNYEAQ (reference sequence). The full variable domain, completed using reference TRBV7-7 and TRBJ2-2, is GAGVSQSPRYKVTKRGQDVTLRCDPISSHATLYWYQQALGQGPEFLTYFNYEAQPDKSGLPSDRFSAERPEGSISTLTIQRTEQRDSAMYRCASSWTSGGQNTGELFFGEGSRLTVL.

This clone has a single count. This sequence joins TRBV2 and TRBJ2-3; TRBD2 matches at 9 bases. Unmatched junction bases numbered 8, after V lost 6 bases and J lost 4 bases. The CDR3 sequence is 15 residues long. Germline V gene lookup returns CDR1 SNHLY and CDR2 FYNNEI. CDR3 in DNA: TGTGCCAGCAGAGCCGGGACTAGCTGGCCAGATACGCAGTATTTT. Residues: CASRAGTSWPDTQYF. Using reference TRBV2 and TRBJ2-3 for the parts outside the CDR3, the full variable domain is EPEVTQTPSHQVTQMGQEVILRCVPISNHLYFYWYRQILGQKVEFLVSFYNNEISEKSEIFDDQFSVERPDGSNFTLKIRSTKLEDSAMYFCASRAGTSWPDTQYFGPGTRLTVL.

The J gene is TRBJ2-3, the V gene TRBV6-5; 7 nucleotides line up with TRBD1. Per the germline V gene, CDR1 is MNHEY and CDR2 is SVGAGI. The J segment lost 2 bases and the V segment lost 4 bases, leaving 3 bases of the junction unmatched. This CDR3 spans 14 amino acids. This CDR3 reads CASSSGTATDTQYF. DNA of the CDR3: TGTGCCAGCAGTTCCGGGACAGCCACAGATACGCAGTATTTT.

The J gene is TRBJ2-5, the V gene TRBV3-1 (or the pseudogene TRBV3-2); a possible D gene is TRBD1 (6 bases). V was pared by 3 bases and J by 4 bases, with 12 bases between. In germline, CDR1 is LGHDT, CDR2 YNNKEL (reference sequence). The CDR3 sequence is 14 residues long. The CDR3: CASSQQGTGETQYF. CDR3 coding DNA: TGTGCCAGCAGCCAGCAGGGGACGGGAGAGACCCAGTACTTC.

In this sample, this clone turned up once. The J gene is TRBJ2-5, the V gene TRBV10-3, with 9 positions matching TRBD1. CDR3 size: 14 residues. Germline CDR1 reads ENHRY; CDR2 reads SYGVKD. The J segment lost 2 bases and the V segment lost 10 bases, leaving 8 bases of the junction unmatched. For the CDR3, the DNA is TGTGCCACCCAGACAGGGGGTGGACAAGAGACCCAGTACTTC. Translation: CATQTGGGQETQYF.